This T cell receptor beta chain derives from a study of blood T cell repertoires in COVID-19. This CDR3 is 12 amino acids long. Germline V lookup: CDR1 KGHDR, CDR2 SFDVKD. V shed 5 bases, J shed 3 bases, and the junction held 0 bases outside the gene matches. Authors' analysis steps: Nucleated cell number was recorded as an estimate derived from reference gene primer amplification. Clones were sequenced by immunoSEQ multiplex PCR, and TCRdb holds only the in-frame ones, with some missing. V, J and clone size derive from that table, while D and trimming were established from the DNA sequence. The table has 250,000 or so clones, about 86% seen once.

The sequenced sample consisted of peripheral blood. The chain links TRBV24-1 to TRBJ2-7; 7 bases are a match to TRBD1. This TCR was sampled from an older man with acute or convalescent COVID-19. For the CDR3, the DNA is TGTGCCACCAGTGCAGGGGGCTACGAGCAGTACTTC. Translating gives CATSAGGYEQYF.